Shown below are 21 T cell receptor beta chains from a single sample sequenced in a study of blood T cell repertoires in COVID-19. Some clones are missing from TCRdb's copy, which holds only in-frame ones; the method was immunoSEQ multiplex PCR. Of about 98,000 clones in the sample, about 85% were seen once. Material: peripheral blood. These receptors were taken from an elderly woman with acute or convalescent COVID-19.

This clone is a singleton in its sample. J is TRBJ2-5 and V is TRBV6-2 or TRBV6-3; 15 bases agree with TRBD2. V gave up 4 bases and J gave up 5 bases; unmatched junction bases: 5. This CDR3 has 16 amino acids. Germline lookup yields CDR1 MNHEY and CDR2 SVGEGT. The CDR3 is CASSSGLAGGSETQYF. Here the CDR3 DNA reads TGTGCCAGCAGTTCGGGACTAGCGGGGGGCTCCGAGACCCAGTACTTC.

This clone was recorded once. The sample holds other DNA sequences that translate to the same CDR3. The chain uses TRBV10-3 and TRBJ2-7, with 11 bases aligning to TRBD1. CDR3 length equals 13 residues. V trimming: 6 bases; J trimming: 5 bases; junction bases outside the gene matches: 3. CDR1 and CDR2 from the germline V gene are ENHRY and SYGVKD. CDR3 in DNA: TGTGCCATCAGGGGGACAGGGGGGGACGAGCAGTACGTC. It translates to CAIRGTGGDEQYV.

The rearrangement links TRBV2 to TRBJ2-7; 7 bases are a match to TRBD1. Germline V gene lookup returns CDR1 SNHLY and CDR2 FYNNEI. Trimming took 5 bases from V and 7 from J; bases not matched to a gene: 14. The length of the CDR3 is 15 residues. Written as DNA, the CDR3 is TGTGCCAGCAGTCAAACAGGGGCCAACCGGGAAGAGCAGTACTTC. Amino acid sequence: CASSQTGANREEQYF.

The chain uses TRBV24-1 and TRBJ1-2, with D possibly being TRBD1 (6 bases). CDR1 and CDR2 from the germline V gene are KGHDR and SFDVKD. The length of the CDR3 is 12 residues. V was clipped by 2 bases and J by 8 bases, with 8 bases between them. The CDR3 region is CATSDWGLGYTF. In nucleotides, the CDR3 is TGTGCCACCAGTGATTGGGGGCTGGGCTACACCTTC.

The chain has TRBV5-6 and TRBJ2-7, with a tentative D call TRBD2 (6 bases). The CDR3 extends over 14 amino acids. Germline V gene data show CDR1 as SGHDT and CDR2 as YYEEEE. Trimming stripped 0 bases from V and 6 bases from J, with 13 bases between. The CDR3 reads CASSLVGGNGEQYF. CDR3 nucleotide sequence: TGTGCCAGCAGCTTGGTAGGCGGGAACGGCGAGCAGTACTTC.

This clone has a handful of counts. CDR3 DNA sequence: TGTGCCAGCAAACCACAGATTAATGAAAAACTGTTTTTT. Encoded protein: CASKPQINEKLFF. The chain combines TRBV6-5 with TRBJ1-4; unclear D gene. The CDR3 runs to 13 residues. CDR1 MNHEY and CDR2 SVGAGI come from the germline V gene. V lost 7 bases and J lost 4, with 10 bases in between.

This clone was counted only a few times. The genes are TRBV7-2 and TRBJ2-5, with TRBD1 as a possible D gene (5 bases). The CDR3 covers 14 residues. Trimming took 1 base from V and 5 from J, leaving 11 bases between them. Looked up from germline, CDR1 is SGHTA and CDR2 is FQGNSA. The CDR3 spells CASSLVSGQETQYF. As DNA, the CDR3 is TGTGCCAGCAGCTTAGTGTCAGGGCAGGAGACCCAGTACTTC.

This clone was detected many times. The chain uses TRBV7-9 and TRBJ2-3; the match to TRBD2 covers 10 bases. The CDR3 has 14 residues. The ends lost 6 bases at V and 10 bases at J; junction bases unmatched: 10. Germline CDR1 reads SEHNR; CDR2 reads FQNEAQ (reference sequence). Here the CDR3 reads CASRGSGGDLSQYF. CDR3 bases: TGTGCCAGCAGAGGAAGCGGGGGGGATCTCTCGCAGTATTTT.

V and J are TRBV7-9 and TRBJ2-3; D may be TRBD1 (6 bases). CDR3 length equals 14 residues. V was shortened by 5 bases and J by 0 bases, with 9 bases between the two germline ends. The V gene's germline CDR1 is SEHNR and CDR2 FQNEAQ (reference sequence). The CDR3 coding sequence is TGTGCCAGCAGCGGCAGGGGTAGCACAGATACGCAGTATTTT. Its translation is CASSGRGSTDTQYF.

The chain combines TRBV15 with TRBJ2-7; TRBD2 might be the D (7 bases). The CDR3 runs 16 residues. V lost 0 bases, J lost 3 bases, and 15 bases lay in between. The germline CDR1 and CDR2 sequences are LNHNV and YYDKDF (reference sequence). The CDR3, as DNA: TGTGCCACCAGCAGAGAGGCAGGGCGGGGGCACTACGAGCAGTACTTC. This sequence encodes CATSREAGRGHYEQYF.

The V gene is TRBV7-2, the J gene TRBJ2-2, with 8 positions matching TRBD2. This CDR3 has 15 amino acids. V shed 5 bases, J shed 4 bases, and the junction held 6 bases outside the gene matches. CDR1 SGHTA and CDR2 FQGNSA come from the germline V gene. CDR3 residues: CASSRTGGGTGELFF. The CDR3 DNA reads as TGTGCCAGCAGCCGGACGGGGGGGGGCACCGGGGAGCTGTTTTTT.

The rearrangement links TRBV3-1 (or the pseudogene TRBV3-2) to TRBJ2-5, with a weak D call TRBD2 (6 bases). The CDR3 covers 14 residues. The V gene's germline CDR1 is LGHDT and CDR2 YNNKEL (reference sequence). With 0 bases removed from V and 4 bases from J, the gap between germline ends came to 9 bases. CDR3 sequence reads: CASSQDSGGETQYF. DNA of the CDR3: TGTGCCAGCAGCCAAGATTCCGGGGGAGAGACCCAGTACTTC.

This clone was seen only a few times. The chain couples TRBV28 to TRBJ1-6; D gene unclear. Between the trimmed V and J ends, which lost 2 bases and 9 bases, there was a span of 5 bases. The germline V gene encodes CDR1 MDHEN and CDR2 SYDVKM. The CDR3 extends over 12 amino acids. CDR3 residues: CASSLLSSPLHF. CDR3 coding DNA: TGTGCCAGCAGTTTACTCTCTTCACCCCTCCACTTT.

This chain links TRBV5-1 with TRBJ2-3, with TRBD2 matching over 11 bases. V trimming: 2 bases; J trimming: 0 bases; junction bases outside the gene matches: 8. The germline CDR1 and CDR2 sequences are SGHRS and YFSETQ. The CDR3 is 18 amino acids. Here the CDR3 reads CASSLYSGGAMSTDTQYF. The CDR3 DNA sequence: TGCGCCAGCAGCTTATATAGCGGGGGGGCCATGAGCACAGATACGCAGTATTTT. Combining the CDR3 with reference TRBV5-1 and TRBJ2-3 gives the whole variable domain KAGVTQTPRYLIKTRGQQVTLSCSPISGHRSVSWYQQTPGQGLQFLFEYFSETQRNKGNFPGRFSGRQFSNSRSEMNVSTLELGDSALYLCASSLYSGGAMSTDTQYFGPGTRLTVL.

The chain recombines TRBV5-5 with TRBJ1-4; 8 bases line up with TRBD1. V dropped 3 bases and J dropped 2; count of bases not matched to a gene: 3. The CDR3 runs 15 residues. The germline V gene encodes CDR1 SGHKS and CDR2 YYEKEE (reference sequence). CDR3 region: CASSSWTGTNEKLFF. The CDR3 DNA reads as TGTGCCAGCAGCTCCTGGACAGGGACTAATGAAAAACTGTTTTTT.

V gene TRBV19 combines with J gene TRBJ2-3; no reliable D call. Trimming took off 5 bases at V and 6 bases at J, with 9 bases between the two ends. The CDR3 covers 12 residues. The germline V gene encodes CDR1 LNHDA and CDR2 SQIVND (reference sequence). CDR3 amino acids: CASSRYTDTQYF. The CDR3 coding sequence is TGTGCCAGTAGTCGATACACCGATACGCAGTATTTT.

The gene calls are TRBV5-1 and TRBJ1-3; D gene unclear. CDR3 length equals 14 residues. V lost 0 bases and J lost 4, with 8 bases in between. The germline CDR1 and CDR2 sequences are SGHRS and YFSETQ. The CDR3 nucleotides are TGCGCCAGCAGCTTGGGGTCGGGAGGAAACACCATATATTTT. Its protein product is CASSLGSGGNTIYF.

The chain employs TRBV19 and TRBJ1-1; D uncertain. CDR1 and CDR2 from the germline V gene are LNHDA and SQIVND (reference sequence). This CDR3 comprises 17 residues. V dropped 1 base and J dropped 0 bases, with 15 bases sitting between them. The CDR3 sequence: CASSIATPGIMNTEAFF. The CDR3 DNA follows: TGTGCCAGTAGTATAGCGACACCAGGAATAATGAACACTGAAGCTTTCTTT. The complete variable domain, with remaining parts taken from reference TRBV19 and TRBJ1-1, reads DGGITQSPKYLFRKEGQNVTLSCEQNLNHDAMYWYRQDPGQGLRLIYYSQIVNDFQKGDIAEGYSVSREKKESFPLTVTSAQKNPTAFYLCASSIATPGIMNTEAFFGQGTRLTVV.

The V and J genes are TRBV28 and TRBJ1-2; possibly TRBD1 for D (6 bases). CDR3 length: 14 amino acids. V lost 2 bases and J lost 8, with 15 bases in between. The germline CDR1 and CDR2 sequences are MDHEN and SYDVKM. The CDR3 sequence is CASSLGTTGQGYTF. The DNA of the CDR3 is TGTGCCAGCAGTTTAGGGACCACAGGGCAAGGCTACACCTTC.

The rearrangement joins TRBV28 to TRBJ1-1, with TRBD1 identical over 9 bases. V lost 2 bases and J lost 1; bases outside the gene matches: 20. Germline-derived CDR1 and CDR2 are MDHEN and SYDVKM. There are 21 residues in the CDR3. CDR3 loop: CASSLIPKNRGQGLRNTEAFF. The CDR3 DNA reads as TGTGCCAGCAGTTTAATCCCCAAAAACAGGGGGCAGGGTTTGAGGAACACTGAAGCTTTCTTT.

The CDR3 loop is CASSKDSRAQPQHF. CDR3 bases: TGTGCCAGTAGTAAGGACAGTCGGGCTCAGCCCCAGCATTTT. The rearrangement links TRBV19 to TRBJ1-5; D perhaps matches TRBD1 (6 bases). The CDR3 length is 14 residues. Per the germline V gene, CDR1 is LNHDA and CDR2 is SQIVND (reference sequence). V was trimmed by 4 bases and J by 6 bases, leaving 13 bases between them. The complete variable domain, with remaining parts taken from reference TRBV19 and TRBJ1-5, reads DGGITQSPKYLFRKEGQNVTLSCEQNLNHDAMYWYRQDPGQGLRLIYYSQIVNDFQKGDIAEGYSVSREKKESFPLTVTSAQKNPTAFYLCASSKDSRAQPQHFGDGTRLSIL.